The text below deals with one T cell receptor (beta chain). This entry belongs to a study of response to subunit inactivated influenza vaccine. In TCRdb, the RT-PCR reads were re-called with MiXCR into one record per CDR3 protein. The table shows some 150,000 distinct CDR3 sequences, with around 12% occurring only once. This same sample was also taken into another study, of T cells expressing NK-cell markers. As that report states: The TCR beta cDNA came from 5'RACE template switching with UMIs. Source material for TCR beta repertoires consisted of sorted CD3+CD56+NKG2C+, CD3+CD56+NKG2C- and CD3+CD56-NKG2C+ T cells. With respect to HCMV, seven of the eight sequenced donors were seropositive, and one was seronegative. Leadership of the CD3+CD56-NKG2C+ fraction also belonged to these clonotypes in several donors.

This specimen consisted of CD8+ T cells sorted from PBMCs, obtained roughly 12 days after vaccination. This receptor was taken from a man between 45 and 60 years old who received an inactivated influenza vaccine.

The CDR3 sequence: CASSQGEGGNEQFF. The CDR3 region has the DNA TGCGCCAGCAGCCAAGGTGAGGGTGGCAATGAGCAGTTCTTC. The V call is TRBV4-3, the J call TRBJ2-1, with D possibly matching TRBD2 (5 bases). V lost 1 base to trimming and J lost 6 bases, with 10 bases between them. CDR1 LGHNA and CDR2 YSLEER come from the germline V gene. There are 14 residues in the CDR3.